Shown below are 15 T cell receptor beta chains from a single sample sequenced in a study of beta chain features in type 1 diabetes. Expressed TCRB transcripts were sequenced because the entire RNA isolate underwent reverse transcription. Here immunoSEQ multiplex PCR was the method, and the copy in TCRdb shows in-frame clones only, minus some. This table has more than 60,000 clones, roughly three fifths appearing once. Material for sequencing was Tregs from blood. These receptors originate from a woman younger than 35 in good health.

This clone showed up just a few times. The chain joins TRBV21-1 to TRBJ1-5. TRBV21-1 is a documented pseudogene. There are 15 residues in the CDR3. The CDR3 DNA follows: TGTGCCAGCAGCGCGCGGGGAGACATTAATCAGCCCCAGCATTTT. Translating it yields CASSARGDINQPQHF.

J is TRBJ1-5 and V is TRBV18, with 7 bases fitting TRBD1. The V gene's germline CDR1 is KGHSH and CDR2 LQKENI. This CDR3 region has 12 residues. V shed 6 bases and J 7 bases; nucleotides not matched to a gene: 3. This CDR3 reads CASSTGTQPQHF. In nucleotides, the CDR3 is TGTGCCAGCTCGACAGGGACGCAGCCCCAGCATTTT. Full variable domain (missing parts from reference TRBV18 and TRBJ1-5): NAGVMQNPRHLVRRRGQEARLRCSPMKGHSHVYWYRQLPEEGLKFMVYLQKENIIDESGMPKERFSAEFPKEGPSILRIQQVVRGDSAAYFCASSTGTQPQHFGDGTRLSIL.

Remarks on this clone: This sample includes further DNA sequences coding for the same CDR3. V usage is TRBV19 and J usage is TRBJ1-5, with D perhaps matching TRBD1 (5 bases). CDR3 length equals 15 residues. From germline, CDR1 is LNHDA and CDR2 SQIVND (reference sequence). V was clipped by 0 bases and J by 1 base, with 7 bases between them. The CDR3 DNA sequence: TGTGCCAGTAGTATAGATGGGGGGAGCAATCAGCCCCAGCATTTT. This codes for CASSIDGGSNQPQHF.

The chain combines TRBV5-1 with TRBJ2-5; D not certain. V was cut by 2 bases and J by 2 bases, with 7 bases left in between. Germline values: CDR1 SGHRS, CDR2 YFSETQ. The length of the CDR3 is 13 residues. This CDR3 is CASSFEEQETQYF. CDR3 nucleotides: TGCGCCAGCAGCTTCGAGGAACAAGAGACCCAGTACTTC.

CDR3: CASIVPSTNEKLFF. For the CDR3, the DNA is TGTGCCAGCATAGTCCCCTCAACTAATGAAAAACTGTTTTTT. The J gene is TRBJ1-4, the V gene TRBV2; no firm D call. The germline V and J ends were trimmed by 7 bases and 0 bases, with 9 bases remaining between them. CDR1 is SNHLY, CDR2 FYNNEI, per germline. The CDR3 sequence is 14 residues long.

The rearrangement uses TRBV7-9 and TRBJ2-1; D ambiguous. With 1 base removed from V and 7 bases from J, the gap between germline ends came to 14 bases. Germline V gene data show CDR1 as SEHNR and CDR2 as FQNEAQ (reference sequence). This CDR3 is 15 amino acids long. The CDR3 region has the DNA TGTGCCAGCAGCTTAGATGGCTACCTAGGTAATGAGCAGTTCTTC. Protein: CASSLDGYLGNEQFF.

The chain recombines TRBV2 with TRBJ2-5, with 7 bases identical to TRBD2. Germline lookup yields CDR1 SNHLY and CDR2 FYNNEI. There are 13 residues in the CDR3. With V trimmed by 10 bases and J by 3 bases, 8 bases remained unmatched. CDR3 sequence (DNA): TGTGCCACCCAAGCGGGGCGGAAAGAGACCCAGTACTTC. Translating gives CATQAGRKETQYF.

This clone turned up a few times. The rearrangement uses TRBV30 and TRBJ2-6; the D gene is possibly TRBD1 (6 bases). Germline-derived CDR1 and CDR2 are GTSNPN and SVGIG (reference sequence). Trimming took 5 bases from V and 2 from J, leaving 19 bases between them. CDR3 size: 17 residues. In nucleotides, the CDR3 is TGTGCCTGGTACCACAGGCCAGGGGTCCCTGGGGCCAACGTCCTGACTTTC. Translation: CAWYHRPGVPGANVLTF. The full variable domain, rest sourced from reference TRBV30 and TRBJ2-6, is SQTIHQWPATLVQPVGSPLSLECTVEGTSNPNLYWYRQAAGRGLQLLFYSVGIGQISSEVPQNLSASRPQDRQFILSSKKLLLSDSGFYLCAWYHRPGVPGANVLTFGAGSRLTVL.

The gene calls are TRBV20-1 and TRBJ1-2; D uncertain. V lost 1 base and J lost 7, with 7 bases in between. CDR1 and CDR2 (germline): DFQATT, SNEGSKA (reference sequence). The CDR3 is 11 amino acids. The CDR3 spells CSARGAGGYTF. The CDR3 coding sequence is TGCAGTGCTAGAGGGGCAGGTGGCTACACCTTC.

This clone was detected a few times. CDR3 DNA sequence: TGTGCCAGCGGGACAGAGCAGTTCTTC. This sequence encodes CASGTEQFF. The chain uses TRBV7-9 and TRBJ2-1, with a weak D call TRBD1 (6 bases). Per germline, CDR1 SEHNR and CDR2 FQNEAQ (reference sequence). This CDR3 is 9 amino acids long. Trimming shortened V by 8 bases and J by 10 bases, and 6 bases separated the two germline ends.

The chain combines TRBV11-2 with TRBJ2-3; 8 bases match TRBD2. The trim removed 4 bases at V and 4 bases at J, leaving 7 bases unmatched. CDR3 size: 15 residues. The germline CDR1 and CDR2 sequences are SGHAT and FQNNGV. The CDR3 nucleotides read TGTGCCAGCAGCTACCTACGGGGGGGCTCAGATACGCAGTATTTT. This sequence encodes CASSYLRGGSDTQYF.

J is TRBJ1-1 and V is TRBV5-1; 7 bases align to TRBD1. The V segment lost 4 bases and the J segment 11 bases; nucleotides outside the gene matches: 11. The CDR3 extends over 13 amino acids. The germline gives CDR1 SGHRS, CDR2 YFSETQ. The CDR3 region is CASSARQGTEAFF. The CDR3 region has the DNA TGCGCCAGCAGCGCAAGACAGGGTACGGAGGCTTTCTTT.

V and J are TRBV5-1 and TRBJ2-4; the match to TRBD1 covers 10 bases. After removal of 2 bases from V and 5 bases from J, the junction contained 1 base not matched to a gene. The CDR3 loop spans 14 amino acids. Per the germline V gene, CDR1 is SGHRS and CDR2 is YFSETQ. CDR3 coding DNA: TGCGCCAGCAGCTTCGGGACAGGGGAAAACATTCAGTACTTC. Residues: CASSFGTGENIQYF.

For the CDR3, the DNA is TGTGCCAGCAGCTTAAGGTTGGGGGGGGACACTGAAGCTTTCTTT. This sequence encodes CASSLRLGGDTEAFF. This sequence joins TRBV7-2 and TRBJ1-1, with D possibly TRBD1 on 5 matching bases. The germline V gene encodes CDR1 SGHTA and CDR2 FQGNSA. V was clipped by 2 bases and J by 3 bases, with 13 bases between them. The CDR3 length is 15 residues.

This chain joins TRBV5-4 and TRBJ2-1; D gene unclear. Per germline, CDR1 SGHNT and CDR2 YYREEE (reference sequence). Trimming shortened V by 0 bases and J by 6 bases, and 13 bases separated the two germline ends. The CDR3 totals 15 residues. CDR3 coding DNA: TGTGCCAGCAGCTTGGGAACTCTCGGGTCCAATGAGCAGTTCTTC. Its translation is CASSLGTLGSNEQFF.